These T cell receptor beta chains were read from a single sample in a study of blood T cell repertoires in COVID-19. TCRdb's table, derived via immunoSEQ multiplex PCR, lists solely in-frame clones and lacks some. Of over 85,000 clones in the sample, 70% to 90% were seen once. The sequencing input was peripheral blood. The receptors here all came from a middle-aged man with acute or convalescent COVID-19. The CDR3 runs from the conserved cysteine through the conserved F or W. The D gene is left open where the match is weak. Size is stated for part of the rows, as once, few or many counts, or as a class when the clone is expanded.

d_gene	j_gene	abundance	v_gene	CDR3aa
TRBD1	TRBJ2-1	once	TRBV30	CAWSEGQFYNEQFF
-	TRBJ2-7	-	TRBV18	CASSPGRTSYEQYF
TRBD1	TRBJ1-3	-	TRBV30	CAWNRGRILSGNTIYF
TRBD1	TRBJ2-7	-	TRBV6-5	CASTRDSTSQKQYF
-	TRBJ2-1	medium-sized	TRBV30	CAWSSGVSSYNEQFF
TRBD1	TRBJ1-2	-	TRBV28	CASGPPGQPYGYTF
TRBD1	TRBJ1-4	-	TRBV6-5	CASTVRQGPNEKLFF
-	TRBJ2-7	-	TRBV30	CAWSGTLYEQYF
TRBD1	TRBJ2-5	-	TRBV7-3	CASAGGATLGETQYF
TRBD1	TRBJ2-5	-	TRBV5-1	CASSFSGGRETQYF
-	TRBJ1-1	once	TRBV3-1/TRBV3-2	CASSSGQGVNTEAFF
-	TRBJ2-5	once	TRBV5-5	CASSLSRSGDQETQYF
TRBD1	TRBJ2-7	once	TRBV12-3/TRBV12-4	CASSSGQSYEQYF
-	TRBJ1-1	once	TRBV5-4	CASKEGLNTEAFF
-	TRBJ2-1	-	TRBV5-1	CASSLGRVGLGSYNEQFF
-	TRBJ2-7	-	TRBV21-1	CASSKRGASGASYEQYF
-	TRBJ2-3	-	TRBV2	CASSASSWDTQYF
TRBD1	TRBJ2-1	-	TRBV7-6	CASSLDQGAGNEQFF
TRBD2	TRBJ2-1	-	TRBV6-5	CASPRGGLLPNEQFF